This is a list of T cell receptor beta chains from one sample in a study of cytomegalovirus exposure and HLA in healthy donors. Sequencing used immunoSEQ multiplex PCR; TCRdb keeps in-frame clones, though not all of them. The sample gives about 110,000 clones, around 76% of which show up once; 2% to 3% is in the top ten. The material sequenced was PBMCs. The origin of the receptors is a man aged 25-40 years in good health and CMV-seropositive. Each CDR3 is given with its conserved first and last residue. Part of the rows lack a size; the others show once, few, many or a class for expanded clones.

v_call	clone_size	j_call	cdr3_aa
TRBV5-5	NA	TRBJ2-5	CASSLILAGQETQYF
TRBV10-3	NA	TRBJ2-3	CAITHGSSGGPDTQYF
TRBV7-9	few	TRBJ2-7	CASSHGTSGGSYEQYF
TRBV10-3	NA	TRBJ1-6	CAISESDRGPSPLHF
TRBV5-1	NA	TRBJ1-1	CASSMLQGDTEAFF
TRBV5-1	NA	TRBJ1-1	CASSGQGVEAFF
TRBV5-4	NA	TRBJ1-1	CASSSDRVVNTEAFF
TRBV2	NA	TRBJ2-3	CASLAGGTDTQYF
TRBV19	NA	TRBJ2-3	CASMGGITQYF
TRBV2	NA	TRBJ2-3	CASVSAGFTDTQYF
TRBV14	NA	TRBJ2-5	CASSQRTGGVETQYF
TRBV5-6	NA	TRBJ2-5	CASSNGWTGTAQETQYF
TRBV7-9	NA	TRBJ2-5	CSSSPRGRSGYQETQYF
TRBV15	NA	TRBJ2-2	CATSRGRGGPTGELFF
TRBV6-1	NA	TRBJ1-2	CASSVQGFNYGYTF
TRBV4-1	NA	TRBJ1-2	CASSVQSLSGGYDYGYTF
TRBV15	NA	TRBJ1-1	CATSRVVATNTEAFF
TRBV18	NA	TRBJ1-4	CASSDRVDEKLFF
TRBV11-2	NA	TRBJ2-7	CASSTGLREQYF
TRBV5-8	few	TRBJ1-1	CASSLRYSGYTEAFF
TRBV27	NA	TRBJ2-1	CARGPRTGYEQFF
TRBV11-2	few	TRBJ1-3	CASSLDPPGGGNTIYF
TRBV7-8	NA	TRBJ2-7	CASSSRTVTYEQYF
TRBV7-2	NA	TRBJ2-1	CASSLSGNHEQFF
TRBV18	NA	TRBJ1-5	CASSPTSGDQPQHF
TRBV5-1	NA	TRBJ2-5	CASSLPGQQETQYF
TRBV13	NA	TRBJ1-1	CASSFFTRGDWSEAFF
TRBV6-6	NA	TRBJ1-1	CASSGQSLYTEAFF
TRBV18	NA	TRBJ1-5	CASSSSHGGYQPQHF
TRBV11-2	NA	TRBJ1-1	CASSLSTGRNTEAFF
TRBV19	NA	TRBJ1-5	CARVYRDNQPQHF
TRBV7-3	once	TRBJ2-1	CASSLTGTSGGDEQFF
TRBV6-5	NA	TRBJ1-4	CASSSPGQGNEKLFF
TRBV10-2	NA	TRBJ2-1	CASSDGTSSYNEQFF
TRBV27	NA	TRBJ1-1	CASFPMPAITTEAFF
TRBV14	NA	TRBJ1-3	CASSQDHRAHGNTIYF
TRBV6-6	NA	TRBJ2-3	CASSSSGGTTDTQYF
TRBV5-4	NA	TRBJ1-6	CASSTRTGAYNSPLHF
TRBV16	NA	TRBJ1-5	CASSQTTGALGQPQHF
TRBV4-2	NA	TRBJ1-5	CASSPGTVDQPQHF
TRBV13	NA	TRBJ1-1	CASSSPRGQNTEAFF
TRBV5-6	NA	TRBJ2-7	CASSQDWTGRIREQYF
TRBV7-2	NA	TRBJ2-7	CASSSPGTATYEQYF
TRBV7-2	NA	TRBJ2-3	CASSFRGGPADTQYF
TRBV5-5	NA	TRBJ2-1	CASSYDRGDNEQFF
TRBV15	few	TRBJ2-1	CATSIVAGEEQFF
TRBV7-2	few	TRBJ2-7	CASSPRLASYEQYF
TRBV30	NA	TRBJ2-1	CAWSRFSGSYNEQFF
TRBV25-1	NA	TRBJ1-6	CASGTGPSPLHF
TRBV6-5	once	TRBJ1-2	CASSPQGGYGYTF
TRBV2	NA	TRBJ1-2	CASSPGQGASGYTF
TRBV6-1	NA	TRBJ1-4	CASSQGQSANEKLFF
TRBV5-6	NA	TRBJ2-1	CASSHWTRVAEQFF
TRBV7-2	once	TRBJ2-1	CASSLGTGTTNEQFF
TRBV7-9	NA	TRBJ2-5	CASSLSSETQYF